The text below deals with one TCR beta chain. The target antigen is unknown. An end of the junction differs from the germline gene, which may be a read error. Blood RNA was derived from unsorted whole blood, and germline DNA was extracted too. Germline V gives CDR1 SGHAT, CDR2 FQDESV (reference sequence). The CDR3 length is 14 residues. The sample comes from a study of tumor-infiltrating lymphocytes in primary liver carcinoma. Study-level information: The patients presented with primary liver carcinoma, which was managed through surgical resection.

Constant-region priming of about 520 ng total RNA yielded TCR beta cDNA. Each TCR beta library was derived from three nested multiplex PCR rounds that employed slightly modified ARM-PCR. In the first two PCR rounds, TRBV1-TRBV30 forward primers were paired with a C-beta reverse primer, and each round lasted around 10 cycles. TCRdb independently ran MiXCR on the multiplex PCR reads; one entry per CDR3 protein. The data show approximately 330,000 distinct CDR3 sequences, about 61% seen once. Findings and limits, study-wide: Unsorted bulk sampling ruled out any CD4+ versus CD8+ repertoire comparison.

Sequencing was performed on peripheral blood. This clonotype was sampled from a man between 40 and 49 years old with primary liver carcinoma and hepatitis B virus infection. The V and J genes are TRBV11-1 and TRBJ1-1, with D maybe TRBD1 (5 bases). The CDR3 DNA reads TGTGCCAGCAGCCTGCGGGGGATGACCACTGAAGCTCTCTTT. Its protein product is CASSLRGMTTEALF.